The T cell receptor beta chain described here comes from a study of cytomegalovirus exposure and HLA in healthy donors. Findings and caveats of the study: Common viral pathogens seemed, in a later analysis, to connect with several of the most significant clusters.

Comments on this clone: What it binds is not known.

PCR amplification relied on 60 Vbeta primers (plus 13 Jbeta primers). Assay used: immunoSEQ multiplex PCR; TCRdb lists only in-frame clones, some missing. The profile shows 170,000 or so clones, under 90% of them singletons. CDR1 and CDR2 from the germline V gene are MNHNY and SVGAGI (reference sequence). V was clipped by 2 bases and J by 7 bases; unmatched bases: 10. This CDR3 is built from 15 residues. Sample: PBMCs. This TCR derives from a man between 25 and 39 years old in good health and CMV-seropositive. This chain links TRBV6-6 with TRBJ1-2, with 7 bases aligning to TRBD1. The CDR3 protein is CASSYGTDSLSGYTF. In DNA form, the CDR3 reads TGTGCCAGCAGTTACGGGACAGATAGCCTGAGTGGCTACACCTTC.